This T cell receptor beta chain was sequenced in a study of blood T cell repertoires in COVID-19. Study details: The study drew acute and convalescent COVID-19 samples from the United States, Italy and Spain. PBMCs, B-cell-depleted T cells, or T cells provided the cDNA or gDNA that made up the material.

Germline CDR1 MGHRA, CDR2 YSYEKL. This CDR3 is 17 amino acids long. The V segment lost 1 base and the J segment 3 bases; nucleotides outside the gene matches: 9. The authors' processing: Reference gene primers were amplified, and this amplification served to estimate nucleated cell counts. The repertoire was sequenced with immunoSEQ multiplex PCR; TCRdb's copy has only in-frame clones and lacks some. Clone size and the V and J calls come from that table; the DNA yielded D and trimming. The sample holds 360,000 or so clones, roughly 89% seen once. The chain carries TRBV4-1 and TRBJ1-3; 7 bases agree with TRBD1. The receptor's source is a woman aged 60-75 years with COVID-19, enrolled during active disease. Sequencing was performed on peripheral blood. CDR3 region: CASSQAPPGQNGNTIYF. The CDR3 nucleotides are TGCGCCAGCAGCCAAGCTCCCCCGGGACAGAATGGAAACACCATATATTTT.